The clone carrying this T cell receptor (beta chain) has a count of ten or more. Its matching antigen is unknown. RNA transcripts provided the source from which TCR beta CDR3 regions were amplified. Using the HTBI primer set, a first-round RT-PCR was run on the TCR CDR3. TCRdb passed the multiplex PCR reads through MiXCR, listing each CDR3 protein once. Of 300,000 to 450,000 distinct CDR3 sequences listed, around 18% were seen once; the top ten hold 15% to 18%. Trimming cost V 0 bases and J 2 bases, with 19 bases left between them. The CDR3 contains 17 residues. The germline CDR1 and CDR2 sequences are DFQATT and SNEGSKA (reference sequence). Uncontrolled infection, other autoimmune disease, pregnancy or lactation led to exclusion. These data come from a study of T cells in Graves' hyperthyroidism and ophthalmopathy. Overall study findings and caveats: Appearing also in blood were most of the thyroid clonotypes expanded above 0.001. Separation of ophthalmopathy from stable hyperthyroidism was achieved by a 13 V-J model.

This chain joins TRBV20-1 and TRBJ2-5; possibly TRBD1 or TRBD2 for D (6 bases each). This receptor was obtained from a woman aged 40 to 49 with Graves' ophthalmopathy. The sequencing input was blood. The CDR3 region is CSARDYAKGGGQETQYF. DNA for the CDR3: TGCAGTGCTAGAGACTATGCGAAGGGGGGCGGTCAAGAGACCCAGTACTTC.